One and the same sample provided the 4 T cell receptor beta chains below, sequenced in a study of molecular identifiers for immune sequencing clone quantification (dated by TCRdb to 2016 to 2019). Libraries were made using PCR. TCRdb records Illumina HiSeq 4000 as the sequencer. TCRdb reworked the public reads: Q25 trimming with fastp, MiXCR clone assembly, productive beta chains retained. Under each unique CDR3 protein, matching rows form one entry showing the most common genes and DNA. The sample table records 400,000 to 600,000 distinct CDR3 sequences; 20% to 25% of these occur just once. 0.7% to 1% of the sample comes from the top ten. Source material: naive CD8+ T cells from blood, with Jurkat cell RNA spiked in. The cell subset or site tag for this specimen amounts to: FACS-sorted CD8+CD4-CCR7+CD45RA+ naive T cells. These receptors were collected from a human donor in good health. Some libraries in this study had Jurkat cell RNA spiked in.

This clonotype was picked up a small number of times. J is TRBJ1-6 and V is TRBV6-5; 8 nucleotides line up with TRBD1. Germline values: CDR1 MNHEY, CDR2 SVGAGI. There are 17 residues in the CDR3. Trimming took 2 bases from V and 6 from J; bases not matched to a gene: 9. As DNA, the CDR3 is TGTGCCAGCAGTTACCAGGGACAGGACCATCCTAATTCACCCCTCCACTTT. Residues: CASSYQGQDHPNSPLHF.

On this clonotype itself: A read error is possible here, since a much larger clone lies one base away. This chain joins TRBV25-1 and TRBJ1-1; D uncertain. Germline V gene lookup returns CDR1 MGHDK and CDR2 SYGVNS. This CDR3 has 13 amino acids. The CDR3 loop is CASLLEGDTEVFF. CDR3 nucleotide sequence: TGTGCCAGCCTACTTGAAGGCGACACTGAAGTTTTCTTT. Variable domain in full (rest from reference TRBV25-1 and TRBJ1-1): EADIYQTPRYLVIGTGKKITLECSQTMGHDKMYWYQQDPGMELHLIHYSYGVNSTEKGDLSSESTVSRIRTEHFPLTLESARPSHTSQYLCASLLEGDTEVFFGQGTRLTVV.

Ten or more counts support this clonotype. V usage is TRBV19 and J usage is TRBJ1-4, with D possibly matching TRBD1 (5 bases). This CDR3 has 14 residues. Germline CDR1 LNHDA, CDR2 SQIVND (reference sequence). Trimming took off 5 bases at V and 8 bases at J, with 15 bases between the two ends. The CDR3: CASSLTAVGEKLFF. CDR3 sequence (DNA): TGTGCCAGTAGTCTGACAGCCGTGGGCGAAAAACTGTTTTTT.

This clonotype occurred many times. J is TRBJ1-5 and V is TRBV12-3 or TRBV12-4, with 9 positions matching TRBD1. The CDR3 has 16 amino acids. The V gene end was trimmed by 5 bases and the J gene end by 6 bases; junction bases not matched to a gene: 11. The CDR3 is CASSKTGTGLSQPQHF. In DNA form, the CDR3 reads TGTGCCAGCAGTAAGACCGGGACAGGGTTGTCTCAGCCCCAGCATTTT.